What follows are 27 T cell receptor beta chains derived from one specimen sequenced in a study of circulating and synovial CD4+ cells in juvenile arthritis. Clones were read by immunoSEQ multiplex PCR, and TCRdb kept only the in-frame ones, dropping some. The repertoire holds tens of thousands of clones, with approximately 92% as singletons. Sequenced input: CD4+ T cells from blood. The receptors stem from a human donor with juvenile idiopathic arthritis.

This rearrangement joins TRBV5-1 to TRBJ1-5; possibly TRBD1 for D (5 bases). CDR1 is SGHRS, CDR2 YFSETQ, per germline. V was pared by 1 base and J by 0 bases, with 8 bases between. This CDR3 comprises 15 residues. CDR3 in amino acids: CASSLWGDSNQPQHF. The CDR3 coding sequence is TGCGCCAGCAGCTTGTGGGGGGATAGCAATCAGCCCCAGCATTTT.

The chain employs TRBV2 and TRBJ2-1; D is perhaps TRBD2 (5 bases). V was shortened by 6 bases and J by 9 bases, with 18 bases between the two germline ends. This CDR3 spans 14 amino acids. CDR1 and CDR2 from the germline V gene are SNHLY and FYNNEI. CDR3 protein: CASSGTRSVGEQFF. The CDR3 DNA follows: TGTGCCAGCAGCGGTACTAGGTCGGTGGGTGAGCAGTTCTTC.

J is TRBJ2-5 and V is TRBV19; 10 nucleotides align to TRBD2. The V gene end was trimmed by 7 bases and the J gene end by 0 bases; junction bases not matched to a gene: 5. CDR1 is LNHDA, CDR2 SQIVND, per germline (reference sequence). This CDR3 is built from 15 residues. CDR3 protein: CASTRTSGNQETQYF. The DNA of the CDR3 is TGTGCCAGTACTAGGACTAGCGGCAACCAAGAGACCCAGTACTTC.

This chain connects TRBV19 to TRBJ1-5; no definite D call. In germline, CDR1 is LNHDA, CDR2 SQIVND (reference sequence). The CDR3 has 16 amino acids. V shed 3 bases and J shed 2 bases, with 14 bases lying between them. CDR3 loop: CASSISNPGRNQPQHF. Written as DNA, the CDR3 is TGTGCCAGTAGTATCTCAAACCCAGGTCGCAATCAGCCCCAGCATTTT.

The chain combines TRBV27 with TRBJ2-5; 11 nucleotides line up with TRBD2. The CDR3 totals 15 residues. CDR1 and CDR2 (germline): MNHEY, SMNVEV (reference sequence). V lost 8 bases, J lost 5 bases, and 10 bases stayed unmatched. The CDR3 nucleotides are TGTGCCAGCGGACCAGGACTAGCGGGCGTGGAGACCCAGTACTTC. Translated, it gives CASGPGLAGVETQYF.

V and J are TRBV6-6 and TRBJ2-2, with 9 bases that match TRBD1. Trimming cost V 4 bases and J 5 bases; bases outside gene matches: 8. There are 16 residues in the CDR3. The germline V gene encodes CDR1 MNHNY and CDR2 SVGAGI (reference sequence). The CDR3 protein is CASSFLQGARTGELFF. DNA for the CDR3: TGTGCCAGCAGTTTCTTACAGGGGGCGAGGACCGGGGAGCTGTTTTTT.

The chain employs TRBV10-3 and TRBJ1-2, with 9 bases that match TRBD1. CDR1 and CDR2 (germline): ENHRY, SYGVKD. J gave up 5 bases and V 10 bases, and 11 bases lay outside the gene matches. The CDR3 spans 14 residues. CDR3 residues: CATTAGTGRYGYTF. DNA of the CDR3: TGTGCCACAACAGCCGGGACAGGGAGGTATGGCTACACCTTC.

This clone occurred once. This chain joins TRBV1 and TRBJ1-2. TRBV1 is reported as a pseudogene. The CDR3 has 16 amino acids. The CDR3 protein is CTSSQNSGSRRSCYTF. The CDR3 DNA sequence: TGCACCAGCAGCCAGAACTCGGGGTCTAGACGCTCGTGCTACACCTTC.

The J gene is TRBJ2-2, the V gene TRBV28; 9 nucleotides agree with TRBD1. CDR3 length equals 15 residues. CDR1 is MDHEN and CDR2 is SYDVKM in the germline V gene. V shed 4 bases, J shed 2 bases, and the junction held 2 bases outside the gene matches. CDR3 DNA sequence: TGTGCCAGCAGTTCGGGACAGGGTAACACCGGGGAGCTGTTTTTT. The encoded protein is CASSSGQGNTGELFF.

This rearrangement joins TRBV6-1 to TRBJ2-7, with 7 bases fitting TRBD2. Germline trimming cut 3 bases from V and 2 bases from J; bases unmatched to any gene: 4. This CDR3 spans 14 amino acids. CDR1 MNHNS and CDR2 SASEGT come from the germline V gene. CDR3 protein: CASSESGVTYEQYF. CDR3 DNA sequence: TGTGCCAGCAGTGAGAGCGGGGTAACCTACGAGCAGTACTTC.

This clone was seen only once. V gene TRBV5-1 combines with J gene TRBJ2-7, with D maybe TRBD2 (6 bases). CDR1 SGHRS and CDR2 YFSETQ come from the germline V gene. The CDR3 spans 15 residues. Trimming shortened V by 0 bases and J by 5 bases, and 15 bases separated the two germline ends. The CDR3 here is CASSLAGGLVHEQYF. DNA of the CDR3: TGCGCCAGCAGCTTGGCCGGGGGATTAGTCCACGAGCAGTACTTC.

The chain employs TRBV27 and TRBJ2-2; D remains unclear. The V gene lost 5 bases and the J gene lost 4 bases, with 23 bases spanning the gap. CDR1 is MNHEY and CDR2 is SMNVEV in the germline V gene (reference sequence). The length of the CDR3 is 18 residues. The CDR3 DNA sequence: TGTGCCAGCAGTCAGCGAGATAATTTACCTCTTAGCACCGGGGAGCTGTTTTTT. Its translation: CASSQRDNLPLSTGELFF.

The chain employs TRBV5-1 and TRBJ1-1; D unresolved. The CDR3 has 15 residues. Trimming took off 0 bases at V and 5 bases at J, with 14 bases between the two ends. Germline V gene lookup returns CDR1 SGHRS and CDR2 YFSETQ. The CDR3 spells CASSLASVRITEAFF. CDR3 sequence (DNA): TGCGCCAGCAGCTTGGCGTCGGTTAGAATTACTGAAGCTTTCTTT.

The rearrangement joins TRBV19 to TRBJ1-1, with D tentatively TRBD1 (6 bases). V shed 2 bases and J shed 3 bases, with 10 bases lying between them. CDR1 and CDR2 (germline): LNHDA, SQIVND (reference sequence). The CDR3 has 14 amino acids. The CDR3 spells CASSISGVHTEAFF. The CDR3 DNA reads as TGTGCCAGTAGTATATCAGGGGTGCACACTGAAGCTTTCTTT.

The chain carries TRBV15 and TRBJ2-5; 8 nucleotides line up with TRBD2. Germline V CDR1 and CDR2: LNHNV, YYDKDF (reference sequence). The V gene end was trimmed by 0 bases and the J gene end by 5 bases; junction bases not matched to a gene: 5. The CDR3 has 15 amino acids. The CDR3 protein is CATSRDMAGGETQYF. The DNA for the CDR3 is TGTGCCACCAGCAGAGATATGGCGGGGGGCGAGACCCAGTACTTC. The full variable domain, with the rest looked up from reference TRBV15 and TRBJ2-5, is DAMVIQNPRYQVTQFGKPVTLSCSQTLNHNVMYWYQQKSSQAPKLLFHYYDKDFNNEADTPDNFQSRRPNTSFCFLDIRSPGLGDTAMYLCATSRDMAGGETQYFGPGTRLLVL.

This rearrangement joins TRBV7-2 to TRBJ2-1; no definite D call. The CDR3 contains 15 residues. Germline V gene sequence: CDR1 SGHTA, CDR2 FQGNSA. Trimming cost V 3 bases and J 0 bases, with 9 bases left between them. The chain's CDR3 is CASSLTRYSYNEQFF. The CDR3 nucleotides are TGTGCCAGCAGCTTGACACGGTACTCCTACAATGAGCAGTTCTTC.

V gene TRBV6-5 combines with J gene TRBJ1-5; D perhaps matches TRBD1 (5 bases). CDR1 and CDR2 (germline): MNHEY, SVGAGI. This CDR3 spans 15 amino acids. V was pared by 6 bases and J by 2 bases, with 14 bases between. The CDR3 loop reads CASRSVGGGNQPQHF. The DNA for the CDR3 is TGTGCCAGCAGGTCGGTCGGGGGGGGCAATCAGCCCCAGCATTTT.

The V and J genes are TRBV27 and TRBJ2-1, with 10 bases fitting TRBD2. The CDR3 has 18 residues. Germline V gene lookup returns CDR1 MNHEY and CDR2 SMNVEV (reference sequence). J lost 0 bases, V lost 9 bases, and 14 bases had no gene match. The CDR3 sequence: CASSTGPSSGSSYNEQFF. The CDR3 DNA sequence: TGTGCCAGTTCGACAGGTCCTTCTAGCGGGAGCTCCTACAATGAGCAGTTCTTC.

The V call is TRBV19, the J call TRBJ2-1, with 7 bases identical to TRBD1. This CDR3 comprises 13 residues. Germline CDR1 reads LNHDA; CDR2 reads SQIVND (reference sequence). Trimming cost V 7 bases and J 4 bases; bases outside gene matches: 4. In nucleotides, the CDR3 is TGTGCCAGTACCCCCAGGGGGTACAATGAGCAGTTCTTC. Amino acid sequence: CASTPRGYNEQFF.

J is TRBJ2-1 and V is TRBV27; 12 nucleotides line up with TRBD2. Looked up from germline, CDR1 is MNHEY and CDR2 is SMNVEV (reference sequence). The CDR3 covers 13 residues. J was trimmed by 7 bases and V by 6 bases; bases with no gene match: 1. CDR3 sequence reads: CASRLAGGNEQFF. In nucleotides, the CDR3 is TGTGCCAGCAGACTAGCGGGGGGAAATGAGCAGTTCTTC.

J is TRBJ2-1 and V is TRBV10-3; 7 positions match TRBD2. Trimming cost V 2 bases and J 9 bases; bases outside gene matches: 4. The CDR3 covers 13 residues. Germline CDR1 ENHRY, CDR2 SYGVKD. The CDR3 region has the DNA TGTGCCATCAGTGAGGGACTAGTCAGTGAGCAGTTCTTC. It yields the protein CAISEGLVSEQFF.

This rearrangement joins TRBV19 to TRBJ2-2; 7 bases are shared with TRBD1. V was clipped by 3 bases and J by 3 bases; unmatched bases: 7. Germline CDR1 is LNHDA and CDR2 is SQIVND (reference sequence). There are 16 residues in the CDR3. CDR3 bases: TGTGCCAGTAGTATCTTCGGCAGGGGGTACACCGGGGAGCTGTTTTTT. Protein product: CASSIFGRGYTGELFF.

This chain joins TRBV2 and TRBJ2-5; 12 nucleotides line up with TRBD2. The CDR3 loop spans 13 amino acids. J lost 5 bases, V lost 9 bases, and 4 bases had no gene match. In germline, CDR1 is SNHLY, CDR2 FYNNEI. Written as DNA, the CDR3 is TGTGCCAGAGCTAGCGGGAGGGAGGAGACCCAGTACTTC. Its translation: CARASGREETQYF.

J is TRBJ2-5 and V is TRBV25-1, with 9 bases that match TRBD1. TRBJ2-7 explains the end of the DNA better; the J call may be wrong. Germline values: CDR1 MGHDK, CDR2 SYGVNS. The CDR3 loop spans 15 amino acids. CDR3 in DNA: TGTGCCAGCAGTGACCCCGGGACAGGGCTCTACGAGCAGTACTTC. Translation: CASSDPGTGLYEQYF.

The CDR3 DNA sequence: TGTGCCAGTACCAATAACTACCCGTCCCTCCAAGAGACCCAGTACTTC. Translated, it gives CASTNNYPSLQETQYF. The V gene is TRBV19, the J gene TRBJ2-5; D gene ambiguous. Looked up from germline, CDR1 is LNHDA and CDR2 is SQIVND (reference sequence). Trimming shortened V by 7 bases and J by 1 base, and 19 bases separated the two germline ends. The CDR3 spans 16 residues.

This rearrangement joins TRBV18 to TRBJ1-3, with D perhaps matching TRBD1 (5 bases). Between the trimmed V and J ends, which lost 3 bases and 0 bases, there was a span of 9 bases. CDR1 is KGHSH, CDR2 LQKENI, per germline. The CDR3 is 15 amino acids. The CDR3 loop reads CASSPLTASGNTIYF. The CDR3 region has the DNA TGTGCCAGCTCACCCCTGACAGCCTCTGGAAACACCATATATTTT.

V is TRBV11-2 and J is TRBJ2-1; D remains ambiguous. Per germline, CDR1 SGHAT and CDR2 FQNNGV. The V gene lost 3 bases and the J gene lost 8 bases, with 11 bases spanning the gap. The CDR3 is 13 amino acids. Here the CDR3 reads CASSFNTYHEQFF. The DNA of the CDR3 is TGTGCCAGCAGCTTTAACACGTACCATGAGCAGTTCTTC.